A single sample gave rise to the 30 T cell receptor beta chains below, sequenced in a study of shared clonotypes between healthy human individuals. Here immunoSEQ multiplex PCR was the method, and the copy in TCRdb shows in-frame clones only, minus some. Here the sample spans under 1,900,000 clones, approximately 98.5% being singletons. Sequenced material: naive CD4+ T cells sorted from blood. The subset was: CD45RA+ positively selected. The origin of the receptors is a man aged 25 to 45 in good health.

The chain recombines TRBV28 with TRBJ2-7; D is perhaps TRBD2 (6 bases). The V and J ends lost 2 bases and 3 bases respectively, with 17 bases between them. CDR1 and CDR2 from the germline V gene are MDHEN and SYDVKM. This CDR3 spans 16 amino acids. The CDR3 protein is CASSLARRGWDYEQYF. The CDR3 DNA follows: TGTGCCAGCAGTTTAGCCCGACGGGGGTGGGACTACGAGCAGTACTTC.

CDR3 bases: TGTGCCAGCAGCCCCGGACTAGCGGGAGGATCCTACGAGCAGTACTTC. Encoded protein: CASSPGLAGGSYEQYF. The V call is TRBV7-8, the J call TRBJ2-7; TRBD2 aligns across 14 bases. There are 16 residues in the CDR3. Germline CDR1 and CDR2: SGHVS and FQNEAQ. V lost 5 bases and J lost 1; bases outside the gene matches: 4.

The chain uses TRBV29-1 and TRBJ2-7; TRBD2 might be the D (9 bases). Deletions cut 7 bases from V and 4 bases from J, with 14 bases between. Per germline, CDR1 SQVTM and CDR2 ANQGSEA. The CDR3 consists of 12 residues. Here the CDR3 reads CSGGRDRYEQYF. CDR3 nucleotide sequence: TGCAGCGGCGGGAGGGACAGGTACGAGCAGTACTTC.

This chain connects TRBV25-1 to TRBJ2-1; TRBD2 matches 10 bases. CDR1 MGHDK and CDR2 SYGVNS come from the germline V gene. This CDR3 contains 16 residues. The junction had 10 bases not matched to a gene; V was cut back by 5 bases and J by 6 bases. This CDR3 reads CASSSGLAWIGNEQFF. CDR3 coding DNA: TGTGCCAGCAGTTCGGGACTAGCGTGGATAGGCAATGAGCAGTTCTTC. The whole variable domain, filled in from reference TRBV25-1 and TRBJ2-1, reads EADIYQTPRYLVIGTGKKITLECSQTMGHDKMYWYQQDPGMELHLIHYSYGVNSTEKGDLSSESTVSRIRTEHFPLTLESARPSHTSQYLCASSSGLAWIGNEQFFGPGTRLTVL.

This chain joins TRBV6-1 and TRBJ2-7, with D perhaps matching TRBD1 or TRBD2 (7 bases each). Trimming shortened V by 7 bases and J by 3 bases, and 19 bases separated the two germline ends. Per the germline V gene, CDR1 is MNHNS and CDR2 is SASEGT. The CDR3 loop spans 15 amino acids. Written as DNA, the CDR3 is TGTGCCAGCATGTCAGGGGGGGTCCCCCTCTACGAGCAGTACTTC. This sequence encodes CASMSGGVPLYEQYF.

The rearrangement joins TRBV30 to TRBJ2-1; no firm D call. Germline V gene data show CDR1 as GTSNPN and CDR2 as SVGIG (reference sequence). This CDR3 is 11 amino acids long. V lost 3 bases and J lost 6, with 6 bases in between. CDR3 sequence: CAWRWVNEQFF. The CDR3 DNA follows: TGTGCCTGGAGGTGGGTCAATGAGCAGTTCTTC.

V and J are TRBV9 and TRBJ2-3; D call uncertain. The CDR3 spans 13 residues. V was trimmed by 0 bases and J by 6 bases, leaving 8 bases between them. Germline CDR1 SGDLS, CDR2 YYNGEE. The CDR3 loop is CASSVARWDTQYF. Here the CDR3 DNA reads TGTGCCAGCAGCGTAGCTCGTTGGGATACGCAGTATTTT.

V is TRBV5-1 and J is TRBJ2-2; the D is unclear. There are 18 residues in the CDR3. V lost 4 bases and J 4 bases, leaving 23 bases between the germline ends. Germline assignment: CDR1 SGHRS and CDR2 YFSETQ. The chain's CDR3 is CASSPLSPRLGGTGELFF. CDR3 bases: TGCGCCAGCAGCCCTCTTTCCCCAAGGTTGGGTGGCACCGGGGAGCTGTTTTTT.

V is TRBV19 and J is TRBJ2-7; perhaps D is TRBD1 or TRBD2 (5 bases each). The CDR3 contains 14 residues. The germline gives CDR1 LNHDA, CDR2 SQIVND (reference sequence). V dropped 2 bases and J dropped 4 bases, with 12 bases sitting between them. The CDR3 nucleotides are TGTGCCAGTAGTATATTGGGACGGGATTACGAGCAGTACTTC. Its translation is CASSILGRDYEQYF.

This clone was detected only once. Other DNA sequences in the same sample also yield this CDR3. CDR3 region: CASSLVGSGNTIYF. For the CDR3, the DNA is TGTGCCAGCAGCTTAGTTGGCTCTGGAAACACCATATATTTT. The chain links TRBV7-9 to TRBJ1-3; D not certain. Germline assignment: CDR1 SEHNR and CDR2 FQNEAQ (reference sequence). Trimming removed 1 base from V and 0 bases from J, with 4 bases in between. The CDR3 spans 14 residues.

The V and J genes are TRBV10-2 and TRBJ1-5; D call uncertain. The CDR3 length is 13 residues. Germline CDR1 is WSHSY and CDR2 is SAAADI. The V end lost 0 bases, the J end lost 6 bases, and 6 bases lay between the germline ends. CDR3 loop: CASSESRSQPQHF. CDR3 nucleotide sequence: TGCGCCAGCAGTGAGTCGAGGAGTCAGCCCCAGCATTTT.

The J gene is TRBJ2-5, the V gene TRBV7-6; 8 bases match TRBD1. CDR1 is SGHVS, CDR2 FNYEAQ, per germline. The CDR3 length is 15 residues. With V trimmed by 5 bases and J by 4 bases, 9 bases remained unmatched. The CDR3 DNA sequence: TGTGCCAGCAGCAACCAATGGACAGGGTCAGAGACCCAGTACTTC. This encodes CASSNQWTGSETQYF.

The CDR3 loop reads CASSLARTGRYEQYF. In nucleotides, the CDR3 is TGTGCCAGCAGCTTAGCGCGGACAGGTCGCTACGAGCAGTACTTC. V is TRBV7-6 and J is TRBJ2-7, with 7 bases aligning to TRBD1. This CDR3 has 15 residues. After removal of 0 bases from V and 3 bases from J, the junction contained 5 bases not matched to a gene. Germline V CDR1 and CDR2: SGHVS, FNYEAQ. Full variable domain (remainder filled in from reference TRBV7-6 and TRBJ2-7): GAGVSQSPRYKVTKRGQDVALRCDPISGHVSLYWYRQALGQGPEFLTYFNYEAQQDKSGLPNDRFSAERPEGSISTLTIQRTEQRDSAMYRCASSLARTGRYEQYFGPGTRLTVT.

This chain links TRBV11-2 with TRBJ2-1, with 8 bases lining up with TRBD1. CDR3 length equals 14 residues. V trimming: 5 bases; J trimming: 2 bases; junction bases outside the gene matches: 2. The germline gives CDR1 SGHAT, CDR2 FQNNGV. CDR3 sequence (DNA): TGTGCCAGCAGCAGACAGGGGCCCTACAATGAGCAGTTCTTC. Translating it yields CASSRQGPYNEQFF.

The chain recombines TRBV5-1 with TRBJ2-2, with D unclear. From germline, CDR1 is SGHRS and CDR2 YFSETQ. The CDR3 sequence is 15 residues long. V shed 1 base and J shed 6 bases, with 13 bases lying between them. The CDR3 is CASSLLGQVAGELFF. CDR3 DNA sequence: TGCGCCAGCAGCTTGCTCGGGCAGGTCGCCGGGGAGCTGTTTTTT.

The CDR3 DNA reads as TGTGCCAGCAGTCCTCTAGCGGTGATCACCGGGGAGCTGTTTTTT. This codes for CASSPLAVITGELFF. The chain couples TRBV2 to TRBJ2-2; 7 nucleotides agree with TRBD2. Looked up from germline, CDR1 is SNHLY and CDR2 is FYNNEI. CDR3 length: 15 amino acids. The J segment lost 4 bases and the V segment lost 5 bases, leaving 7 bases of the junction unmatched.

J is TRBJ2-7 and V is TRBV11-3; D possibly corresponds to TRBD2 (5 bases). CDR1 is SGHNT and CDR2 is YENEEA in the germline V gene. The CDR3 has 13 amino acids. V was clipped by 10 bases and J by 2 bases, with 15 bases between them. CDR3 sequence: CATFLSVPYEQYF. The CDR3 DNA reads TGTGCCACCTTCCTTAGCGTTCCCTACGAGCAGTACTTC.

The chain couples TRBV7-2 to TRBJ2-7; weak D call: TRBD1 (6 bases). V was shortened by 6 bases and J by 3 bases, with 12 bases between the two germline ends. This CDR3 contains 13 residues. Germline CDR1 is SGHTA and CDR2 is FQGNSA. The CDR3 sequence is CASSTTGNYEQYF. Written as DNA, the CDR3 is TGTGCCAGCAGTACGACAGGTAACTACGAGCAGTACTTC.

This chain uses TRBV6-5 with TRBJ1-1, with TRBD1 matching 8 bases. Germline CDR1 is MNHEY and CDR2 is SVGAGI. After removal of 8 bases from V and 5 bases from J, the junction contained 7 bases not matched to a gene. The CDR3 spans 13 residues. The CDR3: CASWGRGHTEAFF. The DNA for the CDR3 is TGTGCCAGCTGGGGCAGGGGGCATACTGAAGCTTTCTTT.

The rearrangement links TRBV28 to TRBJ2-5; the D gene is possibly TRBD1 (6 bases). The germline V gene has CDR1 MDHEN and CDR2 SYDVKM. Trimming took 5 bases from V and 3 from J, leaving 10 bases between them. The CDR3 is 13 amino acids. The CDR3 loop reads CASSQGLKETQYF. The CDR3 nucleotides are TGTGCCAGCAGTCAGGGGCTAAAAGAGACCCAGTACTTC.

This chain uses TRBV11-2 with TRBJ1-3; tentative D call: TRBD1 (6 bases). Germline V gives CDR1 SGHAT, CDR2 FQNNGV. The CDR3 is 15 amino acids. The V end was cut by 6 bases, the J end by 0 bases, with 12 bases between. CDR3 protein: CASRRGGLSGNTIYF. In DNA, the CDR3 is TGTGCCAGCAGAAGGGGGGGACTCTCTGGAAACACCATATATTTT.

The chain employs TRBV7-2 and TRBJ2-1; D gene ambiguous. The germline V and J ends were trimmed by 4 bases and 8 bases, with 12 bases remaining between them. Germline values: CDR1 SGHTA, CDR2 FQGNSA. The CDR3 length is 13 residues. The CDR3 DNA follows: TGTGCCAGCAGCTCGACTCTCCGGGATGAGCAGTTCTTC. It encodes CASSSTLRDEQFF.

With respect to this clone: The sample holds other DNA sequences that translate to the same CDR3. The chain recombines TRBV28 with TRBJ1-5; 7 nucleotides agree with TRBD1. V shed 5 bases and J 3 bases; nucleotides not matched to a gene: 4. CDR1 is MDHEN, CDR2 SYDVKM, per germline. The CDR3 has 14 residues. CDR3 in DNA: TGTGCCAGCAGTCCTGACAGGGACAATCAGCCCCAGCATTTT. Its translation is CASSPDRDNQPQHF.

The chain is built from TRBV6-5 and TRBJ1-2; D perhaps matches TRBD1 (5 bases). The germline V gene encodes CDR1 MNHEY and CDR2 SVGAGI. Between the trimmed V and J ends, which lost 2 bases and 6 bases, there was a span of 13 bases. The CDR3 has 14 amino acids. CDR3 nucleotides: TGTGCCAGCAGTTACGGCGGCAGGGTGCATGGCTACACCTTC. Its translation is CASSYGGRVHGYTF.

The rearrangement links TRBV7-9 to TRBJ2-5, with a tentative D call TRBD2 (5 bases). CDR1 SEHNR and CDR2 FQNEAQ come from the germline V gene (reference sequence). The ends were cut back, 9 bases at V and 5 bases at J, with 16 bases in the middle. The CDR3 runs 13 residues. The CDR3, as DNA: TGTGCCAGTTACTGGATAGCTAGCGAGACCCAGTACTTC. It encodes CASYWIASETQYF. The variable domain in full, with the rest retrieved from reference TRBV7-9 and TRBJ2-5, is DTGVSQNPRHKITKRGQNVTFRCDPISEHNRLYWYRQTLGQGPEFLTYFQNEAQLEKSRLLSDRFSAERPKGSFSTLEIQRTEQGDSAMYLCASYWIASETQYFGPGTRLLVL.

CDR3 amino acids: CASSEARGEQFF. CDR3 nucleotide sequence: TGTGCCAGCAGTGAAGCGCGAGGGGAGCAGTTCTTC. This chain joins TRBV2 and TRBJ2-1; possibly TRBD2 for D (5 bases). V was pared by 0 bases and J by 10 bases, with 7 bases between. This CDR3 spans 12 amino acids. Per the germline V gene, CDR1 is SNHLY and CDR2 is FYNNEI.

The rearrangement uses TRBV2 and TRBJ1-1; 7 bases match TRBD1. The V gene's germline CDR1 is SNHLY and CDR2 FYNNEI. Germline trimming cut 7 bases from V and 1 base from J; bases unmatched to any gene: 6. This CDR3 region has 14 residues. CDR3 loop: CASMRGTANTEAFF. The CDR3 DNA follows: TGTGCCAGCATGAGGGGGACAGCGAACACTGAAGCTTTCTTT.

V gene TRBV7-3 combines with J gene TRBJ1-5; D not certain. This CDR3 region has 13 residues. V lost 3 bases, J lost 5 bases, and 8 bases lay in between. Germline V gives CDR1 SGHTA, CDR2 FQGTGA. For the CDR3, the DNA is TGTGCCAGCAGCTTTGGACCCGATCAGCCCCAGCATTTT. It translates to CASSFGPDQPQHF.

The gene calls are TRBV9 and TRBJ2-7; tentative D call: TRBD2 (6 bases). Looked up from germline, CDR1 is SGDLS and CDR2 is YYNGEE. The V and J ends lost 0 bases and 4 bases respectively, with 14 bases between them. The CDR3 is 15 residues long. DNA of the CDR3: TGTGCCAGCAGCGTAGAGGCGGGAAGGCTTTACGAGCAGTACTTC. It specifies CASSVEAGRLYEQYF.

CDR3 bases: TGTGCCAGCAGGACGGTGACTAGGGAGGGCTACACCTTC. Protein product: CASRTVTREGYTF. The gene calls are TRBV5-6 and TRBJ1-2, with D uncertain. Germline CDR1 is SGHDT and CDR2 is YYEEEE. The CDR3 runs 13 residues. Trimming cost V 5 bases and J 8 bases, with 16 bases left between them.